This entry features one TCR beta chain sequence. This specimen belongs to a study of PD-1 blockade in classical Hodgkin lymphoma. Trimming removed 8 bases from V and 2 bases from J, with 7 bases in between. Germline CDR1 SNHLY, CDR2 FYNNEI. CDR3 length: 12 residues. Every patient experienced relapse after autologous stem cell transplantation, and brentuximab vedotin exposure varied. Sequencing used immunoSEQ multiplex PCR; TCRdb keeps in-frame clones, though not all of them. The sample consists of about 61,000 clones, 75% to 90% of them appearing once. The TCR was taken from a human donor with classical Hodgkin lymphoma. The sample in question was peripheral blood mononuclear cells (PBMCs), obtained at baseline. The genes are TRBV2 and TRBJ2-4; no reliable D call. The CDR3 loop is CASGNSKNIQYF. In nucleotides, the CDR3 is TGTGCCAGCGGGAACTCCAAAAACATTCAGTACTTC.